These 2 T cell receptor beta chains were all obtained from the same sample, sequenced in a study of PD-1 blockade in classical Hodgkin lymphoma. Assay used: immunoSEQ multiplex PCR; TCRdb lists only in-frame clones, some missing. The repertoire holds under 20,000 clones, with 87% as singletons. Stated time point: newly diagnosed, previously untreated cHL patient sample. What was sequenced was peripheral blood mononuclear cells (PBMCs). These receptors were obtained from a human donor with classical Hodgkin lymphoma.

This rearrangement joins TRBV5-1 to TRBJ2-1, with TRBD2 matching 7 bases. Germline lookup yields CDR1 SGHRS and CDR2 YFSETQ. With 5 bases clipped from V and 4 bases from J, the junction kept 12 bases outside the gene matches. This CDR3 region has 16 residues. Here the CDR3 reads CASSPQASGDYNEQFF. CDR3 nucleotide sequence: TGCGCCAGCAGTCCGCAGGCTAGCGGAGATTACAATGAGCAGTTCTTC.

This rearrangement joins TRBV6-5 to TRBJ2-1; 7 bases agree with TRBD1. CDR1 and CDR2 (germline): MNHEY, SVGAGI. Trimming took 5 bases from V and 0 from J; bases not matched to a gene: 4. This CDR3 has 15 residues. This CDR3 reads CASSPRDSSYNEQFF. In DNA, the CDR3 is TGTGCCAGCAGTCCCCGGGACAGCTCCTACAATGAGCAGTTCTTC.